The 24 T cell receptor beta chains given below trace back to one sample, sequenced in a study of blood T cell repertoires in COVID-19. The assay was immunoSEQ multiplex PCR, and TCRdb's table has in-frame clones only and misses some. Of 45,000 to 55,000 clones listed, roughly four fifths are singletons. Sequenced sample: peripheral blood. The receptors stem from a man in his sixties with active COVID-19.

This clone is judged medium-sized (0.01 to 0.1%). J is TRBJ1-3 and V is TRBV30; 7 nucleotides match TRBD1. The CDR3 covers 18 residues. The junction had 11 bases not matched to a gene; V was cut back by 0 bases and J by 0 bases. The germline gives CDR1 GTSNPN, CDR2 SVGIG (reference sequence). CDR3 nucleotide sequence: TGTGCCTGGAGTGTAGGGGGCTTACGATCCACCTCTGGAAACACCATATATTTT. Translation: CAWSVGGLRSTSGNTIYF.

This sequence joins TRBV10-3 and TRBJ2-1, with 9 nucleotides matching TRBD1. There are 16 residues in the CDR3. J lost 4 bases, V lost 2 bases, and 6 bases had no gene match. Germline CDR1 ENHRY, CDR2 SYGVKD. In nucleotides, the CDR3 is TGTGCCATCAGTGAGGAGGGACAGGGTGGGTACAATGAGCAGTTCTTC. Residues: CAISEEGQGGYNEQFF.

The chain joins TRBV19 to TRBJ1-2, with D possibly TRBD1 on 5 matching bases. Germline-derived CDR1 and CDR2 are LNHDA and SQIVND (reference sequence). The CDR3 is 13 residues long. V shed 8 bases and J shed 8 bases, with 18 bases lying between them. CDR3 sequence (DNA): TGTGCCAGTCATGCCGGGGGGTCTGACGGCTACACCTTC. It encodes CASHAGGSDGYTF.

The chain links TRBV28 to TRBJ2-7, with no clear D. There are 14 residues in the CDR3. With 2 bases removed from V and 2 bases from J, the gap between germline ends came to 10 bases. The germline V gene encodes CDR1 MDHEN and CDR2 SYDVKM. CDR3 in amino acids: CASSLLSNPYEQYF. DNA for the CDR3: TGTGCCAGCAGTTTACTGAGTAACCCCTACGAGCAGTACTTC.

The CDR3 loop reads CASSEWYSSYNEQFF. CDR3 DNA sequence: TGTGCCAGCAGTGAATGGTACAGCTCCTACAATGAGCAGTTCTTC. The rearrangement links TRBV25-1 to TRBJ2-1, with unresolved D. The CDR3 spans 15 residues. Germline CDR1 is MGHDK and CDR2 is SYGVNS. V was pared by 1 base and J by 0 bases, with 7 bases between. The variable domain in full, with the rest retrieved from reference TRBV25-1 and TRBJ2-1, is EADIYQTPRYLVIGTGKKITLECSQTMGHDKMYWYQQDPGMELHLIHYSYGVNSTEKGDLSSESTVSRIRTEHFPLTLESARPSHTSQYLCASSEWYSSYNEQFFGPGTRLTVL.

The gene calls are TRBV28 and TRBJ1-5; D not certain. The germline V gene encodes CDR1 MDHEN and CDR2 SYDVKM. The CDR3 runs to 14 residues. Trimming pared 6 bases from V and 0 bases from J, leaving 9 bases between. CDR3 in amino acids: CASSDRDSNQPQHF. For the CDR3, the DNA is TGTGCCAGCAGCGACCGGGATAGCAATCAGCCCCAGCATTTT.

V is TRBV10-3 and J is TRBJ2-7; 7 bases agree with TRBD2. This CDR3 has 16 amino acids. Germline CDR1 ENHRY, CDR2 SYGVKD. V shed 2 bases, J shed 0 bases, and the junction held 7 bases outside the gene matches. DNA for the CDR3: TGTGCCATCAGTGAGCCTCAAGCGGGGAGCTCCTACGAGCAGTACTTC. Translating gives CAISEPQAGSSYEQYF.

This clone has a single count. The chain combines TRBV2 with TRBJ2-2, with TRBD2 identical over 9 bases. CDR1 and CDR2 (germline): SNHLY, FYNNEI. The CDR3 length is 15 residues. The ends lost 5 bases at V and 2 bases at J; junction bases unmatched: 3. The CDR3 DNA is TGTGCCAGCAGTTCTAGCGGGGTCAACACCGGGGAGCTGTTTTTT. Protein product: CASSSSGVNTGELFF.

This chain joins TRBV7-9 and TRBJ2-5; D not certain. Germline-derived CDR1 and CDR2 are SEHNR and FQNEAQ (reference sequence). This CDR3 region has 14 residues. V lost 1 base to trimming and J lost 3 bases, with 9 bases between them. The CDR3 region is CASSLGVGEETQYF. The CDR3 nucleotides read TGTGCCAGCAGCTTAGGGGTGGGCGAAGAGACCCAGTACTTC. Full variable domain (missing parts from reference TRBV7-9 and TRBJ2-5): DTGVSQNPRHKITKRGQNVTFRCDPISEHNRLYWYRQTLGQGPEFLTYFQNEAQLEKSRLLSDRFSAERPKGSFSTLEIQRTEQGDSAMYLCASSLGVGEETQYFGPGTRLLVL.

The rearrangement joins TRBV9 to TRBJ2-3; 11 nucleotides line up with TRBD2. The trim removed 1 base at V and 2 bases at J, leaving 3 bases unmatched. Germline loops: CDR1 SGDLS, CDR2 YYNGEE. The CDR3 sequence is 16 residues long. The CDR3 coding sequence is TGTGCCAGCAGCGTATTAGCGGGAGGGCCCACAGATACGCAGTATTTT. This codes for CASSVLAGGPTDTQYF.

This clone was detected only once. The chain employs TRBV5-4 and TRBJ2-3; 11 bases align to TRBD2. Germline V gene lookup returns CDR1 SGHNT and CDR2 YYREEE (reference sequence). CDR3 length: 16 residues. V lost 1 base to trimming and J lost 4 bases; unmatched junction nucleotides: 5. The CDR3 reads CASSLNSGGAPDTQYF. In nucleotides, the CDR3 is TGTGCCAGCAGCTTGAATAGCGGGGGGGCCCCAGATACGCAGTATTTT.

The chain uses TRBV11-2 and TRBJ1-1; weak D call: TRBD1 (6 bases). In germline, CDR1 is SGHAT, CDR2 FQNNGV. The germline V and J ends were trimmed by 6 bases and 5 bases, with 16 bases remaining between them. This CDR3 has 14 amino acids. The CDR3 loop reads CASRKSRGGTEAFF. Written as DNA, the CDR3 is TGTGCCAGCAGGAAAAGCAGGGGTGGAACTGAAGCTTTCTTT.

The gene calls are TRBV3-1 (or the pseudogene TRBV3-2) and TRBJ2-1, with 9 positions matching TRBD2. In germline, CDR1 is LGHDT, CDR2 YNNKEL (reference sequence). The CDR3 contains 14 residues. Trimming cost V 5 bases and J 5 bases; bases outside gene matches: 4. The CDR3 coding sequence is TGTGCCAGCAGCTTAGGGACTAGCCACAATGAGCAGTTCTTC. Protein product: CASSLGTSHNEQFF.

This chain uses TRBV9 with TRBJ2-2, with 15 nucleotides matching TRBD2. The CDR3 length is 16 residues. CDR1 and CDR2 (germline): SGDLS, YYNGEE. J gave up 6 bases and V 4 bases, and 4 bases lay outside the gene matches. Here the CDR3 reads CASSLRTSGGAGELFF. CDR3 sequence (DNA): TGTGCCAGCAGCCTTCGGACTAGCGGGGGGGCCGGGGAGCTGTTTTTT.

J is TRBJ2-1 and V is TRBV7-8; 13 nucleotides align to TRBD2. Germline lookup yields CDR1 SGHVS and CDR2 FQNEAQ. The J segment lost 0 bases and the V segment lost 5 bases, leaving 10 bases of the junction unmatched. CDR3 length: 19 residues. The CDR3 DNA reads TGTGCCAGCAGCGTCGGACTAGCGGGGGCCATGAGCTCCTACAATGAGCAGTTCTTC. Protein sequence: CASSVGLAGAMSSYNEQFF.

CDR3 loop: CSVELEVLNEQYF. For the CDR3, the DNA is TGCAGCGTTGAGCTAGAAGTTTTAAACGAGCAGTACTTC. The rearrangement links TRBV29-1 to TRBJ2-7; unclear D gene. The CDR3 totals 13 residues. The ends were cut back, 3 bases at V and 5 bases at J, with 14 bases in the middle. The germline V gene has CDR1 SQVTM and CDR2 ANQGSEA.

This sequence joins TRBV2 and TRBJ1-2; D not certain. The CDR3 spans 14 residues. CDR1 is SNHLY, CDR2 FYNNEI, per germline. V was cut by 3 bases and J by 8 bases, with 16 bases left in between. CDR3 sequence: CASSDEVLSEGYTF. The CDR3 coding sequence is TGTGCCAGCAGTGACGAGGTATTATCGGAGGGCTACACCTTC. The full variable domain, its missing parts supplied by reference TRBV2 and TRBJ1-2, is EPEVTQTPSHQVTQMGQEVILRCVPISNHLYFYWYRQILGQKVEFLVSFYNNEISEKSEIFDDQFSVERPDGSNFTLKIRSTKLEDSAMYFCASSDEVLSEGYTFGSGTRLTVV.

This sequence joins TRBV5-1 and TRBJ2-3; 8 bases align to TRBD2. CDR1 SGHRS and CDR2 YFSETQ come from the germline V gene. J lost 0 bases, V lost 6 bases, and 12 bases had no gene match. This CDR3 has 17 residues. The CDR3 here is CASKDQLAGISTDTQYF. DNA of the CDR3: TGCGCCAGCAAGGATCAGCTAGCGGGTATTAGCACAGATACGCAGTATTTT.

This clone appeared once. V usage is TRBV5-1 and J usage is TRBJ2-7; TRBD1 is a possible D gene (6 bases). This CDR3 is built from 16 residues. Germline V CDR1 and CDR2: SGHRS, YFSETQ. Trimming took off 0 bases at V and 0 bases at J, with 13 bases between the two ends. CDR3 in amino acids: CASSLASGASSYEQYF. In DNA form, the CDR3 reads TGCGCCAGCAGCTTGGCATCAGGGGCCTCCTCCTACGAGCAGTACTTC.

V usage is TRBV10-1 and J usage is TRBJ1-5, with D unclear. Deletions cut 8 bases from V and 0 bases from J, with 23 bases between. Per the germline V gene, CDR1 is WNHNN and CDR2 is SYGVQD (reference sequence). There are 18 residues in the CDR3. In DNA form, the CDR3 reads TGCGCCAGCGGGTTCAAGTTCCGGAGGAGGGTTAGCAATCAGCCCCAGCATTTT. Translation gives CASGFKFRRRVSNQPQHF.

V and J are TRBV9 and TRBJ2-5; 7 bases fit TRBD1. Germline-derived CDR1 and CDR2 are SGDLS and YYNGEE. Unmatched junction bases numbered 13, after V lost 3 bases and J lost 5 bases. There are 16 residues in the CDR3. Here the CDR3 DNA reads TGTGCCAGCAGCGAGGGGGCAGGGCACCCCAGTGAGACCCAGTACTTC. This encodes CASSEGAGHPSETQYF.

This clone was seen only once. V usage is TRBV11-2 and J usage is TRBJ2-7, with D possibly being TRBD2 (5 bases). Germline V gene lookup returns CDR1 SGHAT and CDR2 FQNNGV. Trimming pared 4 bases from V and 1 base from J, leaving 8 bases between. The CDR3 has 13 amino acids. As DNA, the CDR3 is TGTGCCAGCAGCTCCGGGATGTCCTACGAGCAGTACTTC. This translates into CASSSGMSYEQYF.

The chain links TRBV7-2 to TRBJ2-7; 7 nucleotides agree with TRBD1. Unmatched junction bases numbered 1, after V lost 3 bases and J lost 2 bases. Germline values: CDR1 SGHTA, CDR2 FQGNSA. The CDR3 is 13 residues long. As DNA, the CDR3 is TGTGCCAGCAGCTTGACAGGGCCCTACGAGCAGTACTTC. This gives the protein CASSLTGPYEQYF.

The rearrangement joins TRBV2 to TRBJ2-3; D is ambiguous. Trimming took 5 bases from V and 5 from J, leaving 5 bases between them. Germline assignment: CDR1 SNHLY and CDR2 FYNNEI. The CDR3 length is 11 residues. CDR3 in DNA: TGTGCCAGCAGTCCCCTAGATACGCAGTATTTT. This encodes CASSPLDTQYF.